The present TCR beta chain was sequenced within a study of shared clonotypes between healthy human individuals. Whole-study context: Donors consisted of two women and three men between 18 and 49. Study-wide results and limits: Rarefaction showed sorted-subset sequencing was incomplete despite large depth.

Naive CD8 cells lacked CD45RO and underwent positive selection for CCR7, leaving out terminally differentiated effector memory CD45RA+ cells. Study donors comprised healthy, HIV-negative adults devoid of recent acute infection or vaccination. The CDR3 loop spans 12 amino acids. The V end was cut by 7 bases, the J end by 3 bases, with 13 bases between. Germline CDR1 is SQVTM and CDR2 is ANQGSEA. Produced via immunoSEQ multiplex PCR; TCRdb's table is partial and in-frame only. The sample consists of a few hundred thousand clones, around 95% of them appearing once. Comments on this clone: The antigen is not known.

Source material: naive CD8+ T cells sorted from blood. The V call is TRBV29-1, the J call TRBJ2-7; unclear D gene. The clonotype comes from a woman in her 30s in good health. Here the CDR3 DNA reads TGCAGCGCCCTATCGGAAGGCTACGAGCAGTACTTC. It codes for CSALSEGYEQYF.